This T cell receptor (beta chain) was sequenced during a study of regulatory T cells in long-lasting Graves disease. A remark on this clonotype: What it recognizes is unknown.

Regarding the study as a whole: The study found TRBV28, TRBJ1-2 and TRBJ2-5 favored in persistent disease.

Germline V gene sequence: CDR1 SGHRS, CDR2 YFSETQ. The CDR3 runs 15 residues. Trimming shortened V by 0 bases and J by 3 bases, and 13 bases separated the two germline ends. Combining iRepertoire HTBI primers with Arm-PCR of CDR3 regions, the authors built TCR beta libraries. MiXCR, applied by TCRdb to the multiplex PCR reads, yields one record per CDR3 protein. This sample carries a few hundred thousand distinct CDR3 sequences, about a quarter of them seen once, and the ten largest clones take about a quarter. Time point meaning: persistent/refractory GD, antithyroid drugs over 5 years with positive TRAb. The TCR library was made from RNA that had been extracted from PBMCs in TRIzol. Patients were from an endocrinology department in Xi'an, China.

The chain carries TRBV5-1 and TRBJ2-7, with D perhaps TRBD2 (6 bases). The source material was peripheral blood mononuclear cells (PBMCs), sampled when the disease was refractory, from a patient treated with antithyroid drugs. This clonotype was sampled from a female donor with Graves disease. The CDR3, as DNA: TGCGCCAGCAGCTTGGGCGTACGGGAGCTCTACGAGCAGTACTTC. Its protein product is CASSLGVRELYEQYF. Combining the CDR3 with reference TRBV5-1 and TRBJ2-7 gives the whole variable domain KAGVTQTPRYLIKTRGQQVTLSCSPISGHRSVSWYQQTPGQGLQFLFEYFSETQRNKGNFPGRFSGRQFSNSRSEMNVSTLELGDSALYLCASSLGVRELYEQYFGPGTRLTVT.